The next 20 T cell receptor beta chains were all read from a single sample in a study of identical twins. TCRdb re-derived calls from the 5' RACE reads in MiXCR, one entry per CDR3 protein. The sample has 200,000 to 300,000 distinct CDR3 sequences; approximately 7% are singletons. These data were also filed under a second study, of yellow fever vaccine responses in identical twins.

Input material: memory (CD45RO+) T cells sorted from blood. Receptors originate from a woman aged 18-35 years in good health.

The genes are TRBV19 and TRBJ1-5, with no clear D. The CDR3 totals 16 residues. CDR1 and CDR2 from the germline V gene are LNHDA and SQIVND (reference sequence). Trimming left V 5 bases short and J 1 base short, with 15 bases between. The CDR3 DNA is TGTGCCAGTAGTCCCAACGGACCTTGGAGCAATCAGCCCCAGCATTTT. Its protein product is CASSPNGPWSNQPQHF.

This clonotype was observed at least ten times. The chain carries TRBV7-9 and TRBJ2-1, with unresolved D. The CDR3 totals 12 residues. CDR1 is SEHNR and CDR2 is FQNEAQ in the germline V gene (reference sequence). The germline V and J ends were trimmed by 4 bases and 8 bases, with 9 bases remaining between them. The CDR3: CASSSNLHEQFF. CDR3 DNA sequence: TGTGCCAGCAGCTCGAACTTGCATGAGCAGTTCTTC.

Only a few counts were recorded for this clonotype. This chain links TRBV7-6 with TRBJ2-3; weak D call: TRBD2 (6 bases). Germline CDR1 and CDR2: SGHVS and FNYEAQ. This CDR3 region has 16 residues. V was shortened by 2 bases and J by 2 bases, with 14 bases between the two germline ends. The CDR3 DNA reads TGTGCCAGCAGCTTATTCGGGACTTCTCACACAGATACGCAGTATTTT. Translated, it gives CASSLFGTSHTDTQYF.

This clonotype was seen repeatedly, ten times or more. V is TRBV12-3 or TRBV12-4 and J is TRBJ2-7; D is possibly TRBD1 (6 bases). V lost 4 bases, J lost 1 base, and 11 bases lay in between. CDR3 length: 14 amino acids. CDR3 residues: CASSYPGQSYEQYF. CDR3 in DNA: TGTGCCAGCAGTTATCCCGGACAGTCCTACGAGCAGTACTTC.

This clonotype was detected ten times or more. The chain carries TRBV29-1 and TRBJ2-2, with D possibly matching TRBD2 (6 bases). CDR1 SQVTM and CDR2 ANQGSEA come from the germline V gene. V was clipped by 5 bases and J by 1 base, with 14 bases between them. The CDR3 extends over 15 amino acids. CDR3 DNA sequence: TGCAGCGTTCCTACTAGCCCTCTGAACACCGGGGAGCTGTTTTTT. It yields the protein CSVPTSPLNTGELFF.

This sequence joins TRBV20-1 and TRBJ2-1; TRBD2 aligns across 9 bases. The junction had 7 bases not matched to a gene; V was cut back by 1 base and J by 0 bases. There are 17 residues in the CDR3. Per the germline V gene, CDR1 is DFQATT and CDR2 is SNEGSKA (reference sequence). The CDR3 nucleotides are TGCAGTGCTAGAGGGGGCCGGCGGGGGGGCTCCTACAATGAGCAGTTCTTC. Protein product: CSARGGRRGGSYNEQFF.

A few counts support this clonotype. The chain employs TRBV28 and TRBJ1-5; TRBD1 agrees at 7 bases. Germline V gene data show CDR1 as MDHEN and CDR2 as SYDVKM. Trimming took 8 bases from V and 3 from J; bases not matched to a gene: 10. The CDR3 spans 15 residues. CDR3 DNA: TGTGCCAGCGGTACGGGACAGACCTACAATCAGCCCCAGCATTTT. It translates to CASGTGQTYNQPQHF.

There are a few counts of this clonotype. CDR3 protein: CASSQDRGANPYEQYF. For the CDR3, the DNA is TGTGCCAGCAGCCAAGATAGGGGGGCGAACCCCTACGAGCAGTACTTC. The J gene is TRBJ2-7, the V gene TRBV4-2; possibly TRBD1 or TRBD2 for D (6 bases each). This CDR3 is 16 amino acids long. V lost 0 bases, J lost 2 bases, and 14 bases lay in between. Looked up from germline, CDR1 is LGHNA and CDR2 is YNFKEQ.

This clonotype has only a few counts. The chain has TRBV9 and TRBJ1-2, with TRBD1 as a possible D gene (5 bases). This CDR3 has 15 residues. CDR1 and CDR2 (germline): SGDLS, YYNGEE. The V gene lost 4 bases and the J gene lost 3 bases, with 16 bases spanning the gap. The CDR3 DNA is TGTGCCAGCAGCCATATGGGGGAGATTTACTATGGCTACACCTTC. This encodes CASSHMGEIYYGYTF.

This clonotype was seen a few times. The chain recombines TRBV5-1 with TRBJ2-1; 11 bases line up with TRBD2. V lost 1 base, J lost 9 bases, and 6 bases stayed unmatched. The germline CDR1 and CDR2 sequences are SGHRS and YFSETQ. The CDR3 has 15 amino acids. This CDR3 is CASSLTSLAGVEQFF. CDR3 nucleotides: TGCGCCAGCAGCTTGACGTCACTAGCGGGAGTTGAGCAGTTCTTC.

This clonotype showed up just a few times. The chain combines TRBV12-3 or TRBV12-4 with TRBJ1-6, with D perhaps matching TRBD1 (6 bases). The CDR3 loop spans 14 amino acids. V shed 3 bases and J shed 7 bases, with 10 bases lying between them. The CDR3 nucleotides read TGTGCCAGCAGTTTTGGTAGGGGGAATTCACCCCTCCACTTT. Translated, it gives CASSFGRGNSPLHF.

In its sample, this clonotype was seen a few times. The chain links TRBV5-5 to TRBJ2-7, with D uncertain. Trimming pared 0 bases from V and 2 bases from J, leaving 6 bases between. The CDR3 loop spans 13 amino acids. Per the germline V gene, CDR1 is SGHKS and CDR2 is YYEKEE (reference sequence). CDR3 bases: TGTGCCAGCAGCTTGGAGAGTACCTACGAGCAGTACGTC. Amino acids: CASSLESTYEQYV.

This clonotype was observed at least ten times. The chain joins TRBV29-1 to TRBJ1-2; 12 positions match TRBD1. Per germline, CDR1 SQVTM and CDR2 ANQGSEA. CDR3 length equals 15 residues. Trimming removed 2 bases from V and 8 bases from J; junction bases left unmatched: 9. CDR3 nucleotide sequence: TGCAGCGTTGAAATCGGGACAGGGGGCGTCGGCGGCTACACCTTC. Its protein is CSVEIGTGGVGGYTF. The full variable domain, with the rest looked up from reference TRBV29-1 and TRBJ1-2, is SAVISQKPSRDICQRGTSLTIQCQVDSQVTMMFWYRQQPGQSLTLIATANQGSEATYESGFVIDKFPISRPNLTFSTLTVSNMSPEDSSIYLCSVEIGTGGVGGYTFGSGTRLTVV.

The sample holds a few counts of this clonotype. The chain links TRBV20-1 to TRBJ2-6; perhaps TRBD1 as D (6 bases). The CDR3 has 16 residues. V was shortened by 3 bases and J by 0 bases, with 12 bases between the two germline ends. Germline V gene lookup returns CDR1 DFQATT and CDR2 SNEGSKA (reference sequence). CDR3 sequence (DNA): TGCAGTGCTAGTGAGGGGGAGCGCTCTGGGGCCAACGTCCTGACTTTC. Protein: CSASEGERSGANVLTF.

This clonotype was seen a handful of times. The J gene is TRBJ1-5, the V gene TRBV12-3 or TRBV12-4, with D tentatively TRBD1 (6 bases). The CDR3 covers 15 residues. V was shortened by 4 bases and J by 4 bases, with 14 bases between the two germline ends. Written as DNA, the CDR3 is TGTGCCAGCAGTTCAGAAGGACAGCAGAATCAGCCCCAGCATTTT. This encodes CASSSEGQQNQPQHF.

This rearrangement joins TRBV24-1 to TRBJ2-3; the D is unclear. Trimming removed 9 bases from V and 6 bases from J, with 9 bases in between. Germline loops: CDR1 KGHDR, CDR2 SFDVKD. The CDR3 extends over 11 amino acids. The CDR3: CATRFGDTQYF. The CDR3 DNA reads TGTGCCACCCGGTTTGGCGATACGCAGTATTTT.

This clonotype was observed a handful of times. The chain couples TRBV9 to TRBJ2-1; TRBD2 aligns across 12 bases. The CDR3 spans 16 residues. Germline V gene sequence: CDR1 SGDLS, CDR2 YYNGEE. Trimming cost V 1 base and J 9 bases; bases outside gene matches: 8. CDR3 in DNA: TGTGCCAGCAGCGTAACCCTGACTAGCGGGAGAGGTGAGCAGTTCTTC. It is translated as CASSVTLTSGRGEQFF.

The V gene is TRBV6-1, the J gene TRBJ2-7; no clear D gene. The CDR3 covers 14 residues. Trimming shortened V by 3 bases and J by 6 bases, and 15 bases separated the two germline ends. The germline V gene encodes CDR1 MNHNS and CDR2 SASEGT. This CDR3 is CASSELGASVEQYV. Here the CDR3 DNA reads TGTGCCAGCAGTGAGCTAGGAGCAAGCGTCGAGCAGTACGTC.

This clonotype was counted at least ten times. The CDR3 coding sequence is TGTGCCAGCAGTCCCGGGACTAGCGGGAGGTTAGGCGAGCAGTACTTC. It translates to CASSPGTSGRLGEQYF. The chain combines TRBV12-3 or TRBV12-4 with TRBJ2-7; 15 nucleotides agree with TRBD2. J gave up 6 bases and V 5 bases, and 8 bases lay outside the gene matches. There are 16 residues in the CDR3.

This clonotype has a count of ten or more. The V and J genes are TRBV12-3 or TRBV12-4 and TRBJ2-3; 8 bases fit TRBD2. The CDR3 has 14 residues. V lost 3 bases to trimming and J lost 2 bases; unmatched junction nucleotides: 1. As DNA, the CDR3 is TGTGCCAGCAGTTTCGGGGGGGCCACAGATACGCAGTATTTT. Translation gives CASSFGGATDTQYF.